The 28 T cell receptor beta chains below come from one sample, sequenced in a study of CD8+ T cells in alopecia areata. Sorting of pooled cutaneous lymph node cells was based on CD4, CD8alpha, NKG2D, NKG2ACE and other markers. Following RNA extraction, reverse transcription yielded cDNA that acted as the sequencing template. The table came from immunoSEQ multiplex PCR; TCRdb's copy has only in-frame clones and leaves some out. The sample shows under 20,000 clones, none of them appearing just once. Specimen: CD8+ T cells sorted from a lymph node. Every receptor here comes from a C3H/HeJ mouse with alopecia areata. The strain's MHC: H2-k.

Remarks on this clone: Gene names follow the mouse nomenclature. The read is 4 residues too short to cover the CDR3 end, so that end is filled in from the germline J gene. The chain links TRBV14 to TRBJ1-4; D possibly corresponds to TRBD1 (6 bases). The CDR3 contains 15 residues. V was cut by 1 base and J by 0 bases, with 7 bases left in between. Germline lookup yields CDR1 SGHDT and CDR2 FRDEAV. CDR3 bases read: TGTGCCAGCAGTTTCGGGACAATTTCCAACGAA. It codes for CASSFGTISNE. The entire CDR3 sequence reads CASSFGTISNERLFF.

This clone was picked up a small number of times. Mouse gene names and germline throughout. The sequenced fragment ends 4 residues before the CDR3 boundary, so the rest is inferred from the germline J gene. The gene calls are TRBV19 and TRBJ2-7; TRBD2 matches at 9 bases. From germline, CDR1 is FNHDT and CDR2 SITEND (reference sequence). The CDR3 covers 13 residues. The CDR3 loop is CASKGWGGYEQYF. The sequenced CDR3 bases are TGTGCCAGCAAGGGCTGGGGGGGATAT.

This clone was seen ten or more times. Mouse germline and gene names are used. The CDR3 goes on 4 residues after the read ends, and that part is filled in from the germline J gene. V usage is TRBV31 and J usage is TRBJ2-3, with unresolved D. CDR1 is GKSSPN and CDR2 is SITVG in the germline V gene. This CDR3 is built from 14 residues. Trimming stripped 0 bases from V and 0 bases from J, with 7 bases between. CDR3 amino acids: CAWSLLSSAETLYF. The CDR3 bases that were read are TGTGCCTGGAGTCTACTTTCTAGTGCAGAA.

This clone appeared a few times. Mouse gene names and germline throughout. The read halts 4 residues ahead of the CDR3 end, with the missing end drawn from the germline J gene. The chain employs TRBV13-2 and TRBJ1-4; tentative D call: TRBD1 (5 bases). Trimming shortened V by 1 base and J by 4 bases, and 11 bases separated the two germline ends. The CDR3 consists of 15 residues. CDR1 NNHNN and CDR2 SYGAGS come from the germline V gene (reference sequence). CDR3 DNA (partial): TGTGCCAGCGGTGATTCGGACAAAAGCAACGAA. Protein: CASGDSDKSNE. The whole CDR3 reads CASGDSDKSNERLFF.

This clone was seen many times. Germline and genes here are mouse. The read terminates 4 residues ahead of where the CDR3 ends, so the germline J gene completes it. The chain couples TRBV13-3 to TRBJ2-3; possible D gene TRBD1, 7 bases. V lost 0 bases and J 3 bases, leaving 11 bases between the germline ends. The CDR3 is made up of 15 amino acids. Per the germline V gene, CDR1 is NNHDY and CDR2 is SYVADS. CDR3 in amino acids: CASSDERGRAETLYF. The CDR3 bases that were read are TGTGCCAGCAGTGATGAGAGGGGGCGAGCAGAA.

As for this clone: The gene names here belong to mouse. The read stops 4 residues short of the end of the CDR3; the missing end is completed from the germline J gene. This chain links TRBV13-3 with TRBJ2-1; tentatively, D is TRBD2 (6 bases). Trimming left V 5 bases short and J 0 bases short, with 9 bases between. This CDR3 has 14 residues. Per germline, CDR1 NNHDY and CDR2 SYVADS. Here the CDR3 reads CASSPLGNYAEQFF. The CDR3 bases that were read are TGTGCCAGCAGCCCACTGGGTAACTATGCT.

This clone was observed a few times. The genes are named according to mouse. The read falls 4 residues short of the CDR3 end, and the missing part is taken from the germline J gene. This chain links TRBV13-3 with TRBJ2-5, with D possibly being TRBD2 (7 bases). The CDR3 is 13 residues long. The V gene's germline CDR1 is NNHDY and CDR2 SYVADS. The CDR3 DNA, read in part, is TGTGCCAGCAGTCCTGAGGGGGGGGAC. Its translation is CASSPEGGD. The whole CDR3 sequence is CASSPEGGDTQYF.

This clone was counted only a few times. Gene and germline names: mouse. The CDR3 is cut off 4 residues early in the read; its end comes from the germline J gene. V usage is TRBV1 and J usage is TRBJ1-1; no reliable D call. Trimming took off 0 bases at V and 1 base at J, with 12 bases between the two ends. CDR3 length: 16 residues. Germline-derived CDR1 and CDR2 are NSQYPW and LRSPGD (reference sequence). The CDR3: CTCSADLGRRNTEVFF. CDR3 DNA, as far as it was read: TGCACCTGCAGTGCAGATCTGGGCAGGAGAAACACA.

With regard to this clone: Gene names are the mouse ones. The read finishes 4 residues shy of the CDR3 end, and the germline J gene is used to complete it. At the DNA level, this CDR3 is encoded by other sequences in the same sample as well. This chain links TRBV1 with TRBJ2-7, with D unclear. This CDR3 has 13 residues. The germline gives CDR1 NSQYPW, CDR2 LRSPGD (reference sequence). V gave up 2 bases and J gave up 3 bases, with 8 bases separating them. CDR3 sequence reads: CTCSARDNYEQYF. The CDR3 DNA, read in part, is TGCACCTGCAGTGCAAGAGACAACTAT.

This clone was observed a few times. Germline and genes: mouse. The missing CDR3 end, 4 residues past where the read stops, is filled in from the germline J gene. The rearrangement links TRBV19 to TRBJ1-4; D is perhaps TRBD1 (5 bases). Trimming pared 0 bases from V and 5 bases from J, leaving 11 bases between. CDR1 is FNHDT, CDR2 SITEND, per germline (reference sequence). There are 15 residues in the CDR3. The CDR3 sequence is CASSIGREQNERLFF. The part of the CDR3 DNA that was read is TGTGCCAGCAGTATAGGCAGGGAACAAAACGAA. The variable domain in full, completed from reference TRBV19 and TRBJ1-4, reads GGIITQTPKFLIGQEGQKLTLKCQQNFNHDTMYWYRQDSGKGLRLIYYSITENDLQKGDLSEGYDASREKKSSFSLTVTSAQKNEMAVFLCASSIGREQNERLFFGHGTKLSVL.

There are a few counts of this clone. The genes are named according to mouse. Read coverage stops 4 residues before the CDR3 terminus; the germline J gene supplies the remainder. The chain carries TRBV5 and TRBJ1-4, with TRBD1 identical over 10 bases. The CDR3 consists of 16 residues. Unmatched junction bases numbered 4, after V lost 0 bases and J lost 6 bases. Germline V CDR1 and CDR2: LGHNA, YNLKQL (reference sequence). This chain's CDR3 is CASSQDADRGDERLFF. The covered CDR3 bases are TGTGCCAGCAGCCAAGACGCGGACAGGGGGGACGAA.

Comment on this clone: Genes and germline come from the mouse. The read terminates 4 residues ahead of where the CDR3 ends, so the germline J gene completes it. The gene calls are TRBV19 and TRBJ1-2; D might be TRBD1 (6 bases). CDR3 length: 13 residues. The V and J ends lost 4 bases and 1 base respectively, with 8 bases between them. The germline V gene has CDR1 FNHDT and CDR2 SITEND (reference sequence). The CDR3 region is CASSQTGNSDYTF. The part of the CDR3 DNA that was read is TGTGCCAGCAGTCAGACAGGAAACTCC.

This clone was counted many times. Here the gene names and germline are mouse. From the germline J gene comes the end of the CDR3, since the read stops 4 residues before it. The V gene is TRBV13-3, the J gene TRBJ1-4; the D is unclear. CDR1 is NNHDY and CDR2 is SYVADS in the germline V gene. The V end was cut by 1 base, the J end by 3 bases, with 7 bases between. This CDR3 is built from 14 residues. The covered CDR3 bases are TGTGCCAGCAGTGATATGGGTGCCAACGAA. Protein product: CASSDMGANE. The whole CDR3 protein reads CASSDMGANERLFF.

This clone occurred a few times. The gene names given are mouse names. The CDR3 extends 4 residues past the end of the read, so its final part is completed from the germline J gene. The chain has TRBV13-1 and TRBJ2-5, with 8 bases that match TRBD2. V lost 2 bases to trimming and J lost 3 bases; unmatched junction nucleotides: 2. This CDR3 comprises 14 residues. Germline V CDR1 and CDR2: NSHNY, SYGAGN. CDR3 protein: CASSEDWGQDTQYF. CDR3 DNA (partial): TGTGCCAGCAGTGAAGACTGGGGACAAGAC.

This clone was observed a handful of times. All gene names here are mouse names. The missing CDR3 end, 4 residues past where the read stops, is filled in from the germline J gene. The chain links TRBV13-3 to TRBJ2-5, with 12 bases that match TRBD2. The CDR3 is 17 amino acids. CDR1 and CDR2 (germline): NNHDY, SYVADS. The J segment lost 3 bases and the V segment lost 2 bases, leaving 7 bases of the junction unmatched. Partial CDR3 DNA: TGTGCCAGCAGTGACCCGGGACTGGGGGGTCGGCAAGAC. Encoded protein: CASSDPGLGGRQD. The entire CDR3 reads CASSDPGLGGRQDTQYF.

This clone was detected a few times. Gene names denote mouse genes. Read data end 4 residues before the CDR3 end; the end is taken from the germline J gene. V is TRBV31 and J is TRBJ2-5, with 8 positions matching TRBD2. Germline values: CDR1 GKSSPN, CDR2 SITVG. The J segment lost 2 bases and the V segment lost 3 bases, leaving 4 bases of the junction unmatched. CDR3 size: 14 residues. CDR3 DNA, as far as it was read: TGTGCCTGGAGCTCACTGGGGGCCCAAGAC. Protein: CAWSSLGAQD. The CDR3 reads in full as CAWSSLGAQDTQYF. Looking up the rest from reference TRBV31 and TRBJ2-5 gives the full variable domain: AQTIHQWPVAEIKAVGSPLSLGCTIKGKSSPNLYWYWQATGGTLQQLFYSITVGQVESVVQLNLSASRPKDDQFILSTEKLLLSHSGFYLCAWSSLGAQDTQYFGPGTRLLVL.

This clone was detected a few times. The gene symbols are mouse symbols. The sequenced fragment ends 4 residues before the CDR3 boundary, so the rest is inferred from the germline J gene. The gene calls are TRBV13-1 and TRBJ2-7, with 11 bases aligning to TRBD1. Trimming at V came to 0 bases and at J to 3 bases, leaving 2 bases not matched to a gene. The germline V gene encodes CDR1 NSHNY and CDR2 SYGAGN. This CDR3 spans 15 amino acids. The part of the CDR3 DNA that was read is TGTGCCAGCAGTGATGGGGGGACAGGGGGCTAT. Protein: CASSDGGTGGY. The complete CDR3 reads CASSDGGTGGYEQYF.

This clone was observed at least ten times. These gene names are mouse names. The sequenced fragment ends 4 residues before the CDR3 boundary, so the rest is inferred from the germline J gene. The rearrangement links TRBV13-3 to TRBJ2-7; tentatively, D is TRBD1 (6 bases). V was pared by 1 base and J by 1 base, with 9 bases between. Germline assignment: CDR1 NNHDY and CDR2 SYVADS. The CDR3 has 14 residues. CDR3 amino acids: CASSDRQGSYEQYF. The CDR3 DNA, read in part, is TGTGCCAGCAGTGATCGGCAGGGGTCCTAT.

This clone was counted ten times or more. Here the gene names and germline are mouse. Read data end 4 residues before the CDR3 end; the end is taken from the germline J gene. The V call is TRBV13-3, the J call TRBJ1-4, with D possibly matching TRBD1 (6 bases). This CDR3 region has 13 residues. CDR1 is NNHDY, CDR2 SYVADS, per germline. The chain's CDR3 is CASSLRGPERLFF. Partial CDR3 DNA: TGTGCCAGCAGTCTCAGGGGCCCCGAA.

Concerning this clone itself: Gene names refer to mouse genes. CDR3 sequence: CTCSALTGSETLYF. The sequenced CDR3 bases are TGCACCTGCAGTGCTCTCACAGGGTCAGAA. The chain combines TRBV1 with TRBJ2-3; perhaps TRBD1 as D (6 bases). Read coverage stops 4 residues before the CDR3 terminus; the germline J gene supplies the remainder. This CDR3 comprises 14 residues. Trimming left V 3 bases short and J 4 bases short, with 11 bases between. Germline loops: CDR1 NSQYPW, CDR2 LRSPGD (reference sequence).

A few counts support this clone. All gene names here are mouse names. The read falls 4 residues short of the CDR3 end, and the missing part is taken from the germline J gene. The chain couples TRBV1 to TRBJ1-4; 7 nucleotides align to TRBD1. This CDR3 is 15 amino acids long. CDR1 NSQYPW and CDR2 LRSPGD come from the germline V gene (reference sequence). The trim removed 4 bases at V and 2 bases at J, leaving 4 bases unmatched. The CDR3 is CTCSVRQGSNERLFF. The part of the CDR3 DNA that was read is TGCACCTGCAGTGTCAGACAGGGCTCCAACGAA.

As for this clone: Gene names denote mouse genes. The read ends 4 residues early relative to the CDR3; the germline J gene fills the gap. The chain has TRBV13-3 and TRBJ2-1; 8 bases match TRBD2. The CDR3 has 13 amino acids. Germline V gene data show CDR1 as NNHDY and CDR2 as SYVADS. The CDR3 bases that were read are TGTGCCAGCAGGAGCCGGGGGGGCGCT. Its translation is CASRSRGGA. The CDR3 in full is CASRSRGGAEQFF.

This clone was observed a few times. Mouse gene names apply. The read ends 4 residues shy of where the CDR3 ends; the end is completed using the germline J gene. The genes are TRBV1 and TRBJ2-3, with a weak D call TRBD1 (5 bases). Germline CDR1 is NSQYPW and CDR2 is LRSPGD (reference sequence). V lost 0 bases and J 2 bases, leaving 12 bases between the germline ends. CDR3 length: 16 amino acids. This CDR3 is CTCSAERGEDAETLYF. The part of the CDR3 DNA that was read is TGCACCTGCAGTGCAGAAAGAGGGGAGGATGCAGAA.

This clone has just a few counts. This may be a read error: a much more frequent sequence differs by one nucleotide. The listed genes are named as in mouse. Read sequence stops 4 residues before the CDR3 end, and the germline J gene provides the missing end. This chain connects TRBV13-1 to TRBJ1-1; D is perhaps TRBD1 (5 bases). Deletions cut 0 bases from V and 0 bases from J, with 6 bases between. The CDR3 loop spans 14 amino acids. Germline CDR1 reads NSHNY; CDR2 reads SYGAGN. CDR3 DNA (partial): TGTGCCAGCAGTGATGGGACATCAAACACA. Translation: CASSDGTSNT. The full CDR3 protein reads CASSDGTSNTEVFF.

Details on this clone: Genes here carry mouse names. The missing CDR3 end, 4 residues past where the read stops, is filled in from the germline J gene. V usage is TRBV12-1 and J usage is TRBJ1-1; D may be TRBD1 (6 bases). This CDR3 contains 12 residues. Germline V gives CDR1 SGHSN, CDR2 HYEKVE. Partial CDR3 DNA: TGTGCCAGCTCTCAGGGGGGGCGA. Protein sequence: CASSQGGR. The whole CDR3 sequence reads CASSQGGREVFF.

This clone was detected a few times. Genes and germline are mouse. The CDR3 end falls 4 residues outside the read, so it is completed with the germline J gene. The rearrangement links TRBV13-2 to TRBJ1-2, with D maybe TRBD1 (6 bases). Germline CDR1 and CDR2: NNHNN and SYGAGS (reference sequence). The CDR3 covers 15 residues. The V gene lost 0 bases and the J gene lost 0 bases, with 9 bases spanning the gap. The sequenced CDR3 bases are TGTGCCAGCGGTGATGCAGGGACAACAAACTCC. Translation: CASGDAGTTNS. The full CDR3 protein is CASGDAGTTNSDYTF.

This clone was counted a few times. Mouse gene names and germline throughout. The read stops 4 residues short of the end of the CDR3; the missing end is completed from the germline J gene. The identical CDR3 is also encoded by other nucleotide sequences in the sample. This chain joins TRBV13-2 and TRBJ2-7; 10 bases agree with TRBD2. V shed 1 base and J 3 bases; nucleotides not matched to a gene: 1. The CDR3 is made up of 14 amino acids. CDR1 NNHNN and CDR2 SYGAGS come from the germline V gene (reference sequence). The DNA read from the CDR3 is TGTGCCAGCGGTGATAGACTGGGGGGCTAT. Its protein product is CASGDRLGGY. In full, the CDR3 reads CASGDRLGGYEQYF.

As to this clone: Mouse names are used for the genes. The read ends 4 residues shy of where the CDR3 ends; the end is completed using the germline J gene. The rearrangement links TRBV12-2 to TRBJ2-1; D perhaps matches TRBD2 (6 bases). Germline V gene lookup returns CDR1 SGHLS and CDR2 HYDKME. V lost 2 bases, J lost 0 bases, and 10 bases lay in between. The CDR3 has 15 amino acids. Partial CDR3 DNA: TGTGCCAGCTCTCCCGGGGGGTATAACTATGCT. It yields the protein CASSPGGYNYA. The CDR3, in full, reads CASSPGGYNYAEQFF.